A selection of T cell receptor beta chains follows, all from one sample in a study of preoperative IRX-2 immunotherapy in early breast cancer. Clones were sequenced by immunoSEQ multiplex PCR, and TCRdb holds only the in-frame ones, with some missing. The table records around 35,000 clones, 90% to 95% of them present only once. This specimen was collected from a patient treated with IRX-2 immunotherapy. These receptors were taken from a human donor with breast cancer. CDR3s include the opening cysteine and the closing phenylalanine or tryptophan. D genes are given only for firm matches. Rows may omit the clone size; those that give it use once, few, many or a size class.

NA	TRBV27	20	NA	TRBJ2-4	CASSSRIRQAFPPTKNIQYF	TGTGCCAGCAGCAGCCGGATACGCCAAGCCTTCCCCCCAACCAAAAACATTCAGTACTTC
TRBD1	TRBV14	15	NA	TRBJ2-5	CASSPRDRVQETQYF	TGTGCCAGCAGCCCCCGGGACAGGGTTCAAGAGACCCAGTACTTC
NA	TRBV5-1	13	NA	TRBJ2-3	CASSSPSTDTQYF	TGCGCCAGCAGCTCCCCTAGCACAGATACGCAGTATTTT
NA	TRBV6-5	12	medium-sized	TRBJ2-2	CASSYSGGELFF	TGTGCCAGCAGTTACTCGGGCGGGGAGCTGTTTTTT
NA	TRBV20-1	11	NA	TRBJ2-7	CSARDQYEQYF	TGCAGTGCTAGAGACCAGTACGAGCAGTACTTC
TRBD2	TRBV29-1	12	NA	TRBJ2-5	CSSGTSSETQYF	TGCAGCTCCGGGACTAGCTCGGAGACCCAGTACTTC
TRBD1	TRBV9	15	NA	TRBJ1-2	CASSGPDRVGYGYTF	TGTGCCAGCAGCGGACCGGACAGGGTGGGCTATGGCTACACCTTC
NA	TRBV9	17	NA	TRBJ2-2	CASSVDDGTSPLGELFF	TGTGCCAGCAGCGTAGACGACGGGACTTCACCCCTGGGGGAGCTGTTTTTT
NA	TRBV4-2	12	NA	TRBJ1-6	CASSQVNSPLHF	TGTGCCAGCAGCCAAGTAAATTCACCCCTCCACTTT
NA	TRBV29-1	12	NA	TRBJ2-7	CSVETDRYEQYF	TGCAGCGTTGAAACAGATCGTTACGAGCAGTACTTC
NA	TRBV7-6	13	once	TRBJ2-3	CASSLQGTDTQYF	TGTGCCAGCAGCTTACAGGGGACAGATACGCAGTATTTT
NA	TRBV5-1	16	NA	TRBJ1-2	CASSLAATASGYGYTF	TGCGCCAGCAGCTTGGCCGCGACAGCCTCGGGCTATGGCTACACCTTC
TRBD1	TRBV29-1	14	NA	TRBJ2-2	CSAGQGSITGELFF	TGCAGCGCCGGACAGGGAAGTATTACCGGGGAGCTGTTTTTT
NA	TRBV28	13	NA	TRBJ2-7	CASSMGGLNEQYF	TGTGCCAGCTCTATGGGGGGTTTAAACGAGCAGTACTTC
NA	TRBV4-2	13	NA	TRBJ2-3	CASKESGKDTQYF	TGTGCCAGCAAAGAGTCCGGGAAAGATACGCAGTATTTT
TRBD2	TRBV11-2	19	NA	TRBJ2-3	CASSPFGLAGGPQTDTQYF	TGTGCCAGCAGCCCGTTCGGACTAGCGGGGGGGCCTCAGACAGATACGCAGTATTTT
TRBD1	TRBV6-5	15	NA	TRBJ1-2	CASSYITTGGYGYTF	TGTGCCAGCAGTTACATTACGACAGGGGGCTATGGCTACACCTTC
NA	TRBV5-1	14	NA	TRBJ1-2	CASSLVSGAGGYTF	TGCGCCAGCAGCTTGGTGTCGGGGGCTGGTGGCTACACCTTC
NA	TRBV27	13	NA	TRBJ2-7	CASSLIGRDEQYF	TGTGCCAGCAGTTTAATCGGACGGGACGAGCAGTACTTC
TRBD1	TRBV6-5	14	NA	TRBJ1-2	CASNWDRELGGYTF	TGTGCCAGCAATTGGGACAGAGAGTTGGGAGGCTACACCTTC
TRBD1	TRBV9	15	NA	TRBJ2-5	CASSVDTGGQETQYF	TGTGCCAGCAGCGTAGACACAGGGGGCCAAGAGACCCAGTACTTC
NA	TRBV18	12	NA	TRBJ1-5	CASSPISGPQHF	TGTGCCAGCTCGCCTATCTCGGGGCCCCAGCATTTT
TRBD1	TRBV18	16	NA	TRBJ1-2	CASSRDPTGALYGYTF	TGTGCCAGCTCACGGGACCCCACAGGGGCCCTCTATGGCTACACCTTC
NA	TRBV30	14	NA	TRBJ2-4	CAWSKRQAKNIQYF	TGTGCCTGGAGTAAGAGACAGGCCAAAAACATTCAGTACTTC
NA	TRBV28	14	NA	TRBJ2-7	CASRLGSLGREQYF	TGTGCCAGCCGACTCGGTTCCTTGGGACGCGAGCAGTACTTC
NA	TRBV27	14	NA	TRBJ1-1	CASSLRAGNTEAFF	TGTGCCAGCAGTTTAAGGGCCGGGAACACTGAAGCTTTCTTT
NA	TRBV6-5	12	NA	TRBJ2-1	CASRLLNNEQFF	TGTGCCAGCAGACTTCTAAACAATGAGCAGTTCTTC
NA	TRBV15	17	NA	TRBJ2-2	CATSRGPASRNTGELFF	TGTGCCACCAGCAGAGGTCCCGCCTCACGGAACACCGGGGAGCTGTTTTTT
NA	TRBV2	14	NA	TRBJ2-5	CASSETRGQETQYF	TGTGCCAGCAGTGAAACCAGGGGTCAAGAGACCCAGTACTTC
NA	TRBV29-1	13	once	TRBJ2-1	CSVDSGADNEQFF	TGCAGCGTTGATTCGGGGGCCGACAATGAGCAGTTCTTC
NA	TRBV29-1	13	NA	TRBJ2-7	CSVEEDYSYEQYF	TGCAGCGTTGAAGAAGACTACTCCTACGAGCAGTACTTC
NA	TRBV20-1	10	NA	TRBJ2-3	CSASTDTQYF	TGCAGTGCTAGCACAGATACGCAGTATTTT
NA	TRBV18	16	NA	TRBJ1-2	CASSPQVQGGSSGYTF	TGTGCCAGCTCACCACAGGTACAGGGTGGGTCATCTGGCTACACCTTC
NA	TRBV5-4	13	NA	TRBJ1-1	CASARLMNTEAFF	TGTGCCAGCGCGAGGTTGATGAACACTGAAGCTTTCTTT
NA	TRBV7-8	15	NA	TRBJ2-7	CASSLVGAANREQYF	TGTGCCAGCAGCTTAGTTGGGGCAGCCAACCGAGAGCAGTACTTC
TRBD2	TRBV9	19	NA	TRBJ2-5	CASSVEGGTSGGGLETQYF	TGTGCCAGCAGCGTCGAGGGGGGAACTAGCGGAGGGGGGCTAGAGACCCAGTACTTC
NA	TRBV7-6	15	once	TRBJ1-1	CASSLDRGINTEAFF	TGTGCCAGCAGCCTGGATCGGGGGATAAACACTGAAGCTTTCTTT
TRBD1	TRBV14	16	medium-sized	TRBJ1-1	CASSRGTGGLKTEAFF	TGTGCCAGCAGCCGCGGGACAGGGGGCTTGAAAACTGAAGCTTTCTTT
TRBD2	TRBV13	15	NA	TRBJ2-1	CASSLIAGVYNEQFF	TGTGCCAGCAGCTTAATAGCGGGGGTCTACAATGAGCAGTTCTTC
TRBD1	TRBV5-4	13	NA	TRBJ1-2	CASNPDRANGYTF	TGTGCCAGCAATCCGGACAGGGCTAACGGCTACACCTTC
TRBD1	TRBV7-9	11	NA	TRBJ1-2	CAVSGGYGYTF	TGTGCCGTCTCAGGGGGCTATGGCTACACCTTC
NA	TRBV19	16	NA	TRBJ1-1	CASSIRGKGPNTEAFF	TGTGCCAGTAGTATCAGGGGAAAGGGACCGAACACTGAAGCTTTCTTT
NA	TRBV4-1	12	NA	TRBJ2-3	CASSQFSDTQYF	TGCGCCAGCAGCCAATTTTCAGATACGCAGTATTTT
NA	TRBV9	13	NA	TRBJ1-5	CASSGGGYQPQHF	TGTGCCAGCAGCGGGGGGGGGTATCAGCCCCAGCATTTT
NA	TRBV27	13	NA	TRBJ2-7	CASSLSIGFEQYF	TGTGCCAGCAGTTTATCGATAGGGTTCGAGCAGTACTTC
NA	TRBV2	13	NA	TRBJ1-4	CAGQRSTNEKLFF	TGTGCCGGACAGCGCTCAACTAATGAAAAACTGTTTTTT
NA	TRBV7-8	12	once	TRBJ2-1	CASSLIYNEQFF	TGTGCCAGCAGCTTAATCTACAATGAGCAGTTCTTC
NA	TRBV27	14	NA	TRBJ1-1	CASAPGTYNTEAFF	TGTGCCAGCGCCCCCGGGACATATAACACTGAAGCTTTCTTT
TRBD1	TRBV5-1	14	once	TRBJ2-3	CASSPTTGQDTQYF	TGCGCCAGCAGCCCGACGACAGGGCAGGATACGCAGTATTTT
NA	TRBV10-2	12	NA	TRBJ2-2	CASSEPNGELFF	TGCGCCAGCAGTGAGCCCAACGGGGAGCTGTTTTTT
NA	TRBV9	14	NA	TRBJ2-3	CASSDLEGTDTQYF	TGTGCCAGCAGCGACCTAGAGGGGACAGATACGCAGTATTTT